The 21 T cell receptor beta chains presented below share a single source sample, sequenced in a study of blood T cell repertoires in COVID-19. Method: immunoSEQ multiplex PCR; TCRdb's copy keeps in-frame clones and lacks some. The sample contains under 200,000 clones, approximately 87% of which appear only once. Input material: peripheral blood. The receptors shown here come from a woman aged 55 to 70 with COVID-19, enrolled during active disease.

This clone has just a few counts. The rearrangement uses TRBV19 and TRBJ1-5; D remains ambiguous. V was shortened by 2 bases and J by 6 bases, with 8 bases between the two germline ends. Per the germline V gene, CDR1 is LNHDA and CDR2 is SQIVND (reference sequence). This CDR3 contains 13 residues. In DNA, the CDR3 is TGTGCCAGTAGTATAAGTAGCCCTCAGCCCCAGCATTTT. As protein: CASSISSPQPQHF.

The chain uses TRBV28 and TRBJ2-5; no definite D call. Trimming cost V 1 base and J 5 bases, with 8 bases left between them. Germline CDR1 and CDR2: MDHEN and SYDVKM. This CDR3 region has 13 residues. The CDR3, as DNA: TGTGCCAGCAGTTTATACCCCAGGGAGACCCAGTACTTC. This encodes CASSLYPRETQYF.

The gene calls are TRBV28 and TRBJ1-4; 7 bases fit TRBD1. The CDR3 loop spans 15 amino acids. Trimming at V came to 2 bases and at J to 5 bases, leaving 5 bases not matched to a gene. The germline V gene encodes CDR1 MDHEN and CDR2 SYDVKM. The CDR3 is CASSLGDSRNEKLFF. DNA of the CDR3: TGTGCCAGCAGTTTAGGGGACAGTAGGAATGAAAAACTGTTTTTT.

The CDR3 DNA reads TGTGCCAGCAGCTTAGGGCCCCCAGGGGAAAGCTCCTACGAGCAGTACTTC. Translation gives CASSLGPPGESSYEQYF. The V and J genes are TRBV7-6 and TRBJ2-7, with TRBD1 as a possible D gene (6 bases). CDR1 and CDR2 from the germline V gene are SGHVS and FNYEAQ. The CDR3 is made up of 17 amino acids. Trimming shortened V by 1 base and J by 0 bases, and 16 bases separated the two germline ends. The full variable domain, its missing parts supplied by reference TRBV7-6 and TRBJ2-7, is GAGVSQSPRYKVTKRGQDVALRCDPISGHVSLYWYRQALGQGPEFLTYFNYEAQQDKSGLPNDRFSAERPEGSISTLTIQRTEQRDSAMYRCASSLGPPGESSYEQYFGPGTRLTVT.

V gene TRBV5-1 combines with J gene TRBJ2-2, with a weak D call TRBD2 (6 bases). The V gene lost 3 bases and the J gene lost 0 bases, with 18 bases spanning the gap. This CDR3 has 18 amino acids. Germline V CDR1 and CDR2: SGHRS, YFSETQ. DNA of the CDR3: TGCGCCAGCAGCTCCCGATTATCGGGGGAGCCGAACACCGGGGAGCTGTTTTTT. Its translation is CASSSRLSGEPNTGELFF. Drawing the rest from reference TRBV5-1 and TRBJ2-2, the complete variable domain is KAGVTQTPRYLIKTRGQQVTLSCSPISGHRSVSWYQQTPGQGLQFLFEYFSETQRNKGNFPGRFSGRQFSNSRSEMNVSTLELGDSALYLCASSSRLSGEPNTGELFFGEGSRLTVL.

The genes are TRBV11-3 and TRBJ1-5; the match to TRBD1 covers 9 bases. The CDR3 covers 13 residues. The ends lost 4 bases at V and 6 bases at J; junction bases unmatched: 1. Germline values: CDR1 SGHNT, CDR2 YENEEA. CDR3 in amino acids: CASSSDRGQPQHF. The CDR3 coding sequence is TGTGCCAGCAGCTCGGACAGGGGTCAGCCCCAGCATTTT.

This chain links TRBV29-1 with TRBJ2-1; TRBD1 aligns across 8 bases. The ends lost 7 bases at V and 7 bases at J; junction bases unmatched: 9. The CDR3 sequence is 13 residues long. Per the germline V gene, CDR1 is SQVTM and CDR2 is ANQGSEA. The CDR3 region is CSGGQGARNEQFF. The CDR3 coding sequence is TGCAGCGGCGGCCAGGGGGCGAGGAATGAGCAGTTCTTC.

The chain carries TRBV28 and TRBJ1-1, with D possibly matching TRBD1 (6 bases). The V gene's germline CDR1 is MDHEN and CDR2 SYDVKM. Trimming removed 6 bases from V and 5 bases from J, with 19 bases in between. This CDR3 comprises 15 residues. CDR3 DNA: TGTGCCAGCAGGGCACCCTCAGGGGCAGGGACTGAAGCTTTCTTT. It codes for CASRAPSGAGTEAFF. Based on the CDR3 plus reference TRBV28 and TRBJ1-1, the full variable domain is DVKVTQSSRYLVKRTGEKVFLECVQDMDHENMFWYRQDPGLGLRLIYFSYDVKMKEKGDIPEGYSVSREKKERFSLILESASTNQTSMYLCASRAPSGAGTEAFFGQGTRLTVV.

This clone was seen only once. The V gene is TRBV11-2, the J gene TRBJ1-3, with D perhaps TRBD1 (5 bases). Trimming removed 5 bases at V and 11 bases at J, with 19 bases between. Germline V gene lookup returns CDR1 SGHAT and CDR2 FQNNGV. This CDR3 has 14 amino acids. The DNA for the CDR3 is TGTGCCAGCAGCCCTACCCGGCAGTCGGGGGCCATATATTTT. It codes for CASSPTRQSGAIYF.

The chain carries TRBV5-1 and TRBJ1-3; TRBD1 agrees at 8 bases. The CDR3 has 16 residues. After removal of 2 bases from V and 2 bases from J, the junction contained 6 bases not matched to a gene. In germline, CDR1 is SGHRS, CDR2 YFSETQ. This CDR3 reads CASSLMSTGAGNTIYF. The CDR3 DNA is TGCGCCAGCAGCTTAATGTCGACAGGGGCTGGAAACACCATATATTTT.

For the CDR3, the DNA is TGTGCCAGCAGCGAGGGACTAGCGGTCTACGAGCAGTACTTC. It encodes CASSEGLAVYEQYF. The V and J genes are TRBV7-2 and TRBJ2-7; 11 bases agree with TRBD2. The CDR3 extends over 14 amino acids. J was trimmed by 3 bases and V by 5 bases; bases with no gene match: 3. The V gene's germline CDR1 is SGHTA and CDR2 FQGNSA.

The chain employs TRBV5-1 and TRBJ2-2; 8 nucleotides line up with TRBD1. This CDR3 is built from 17 residues. The V and J ends lost 5 bases and 5 bases, in that order; junction bases with no gene match: 14. CDR1 and CDR2 from the germline V gene are SGHRS and YFSETQ. The CDR3 here is CASRPDAGGAGTGELFF. The CDR3 DNA follows: TGCGCCAGCAGACCGGACGCAGGGGGCGCGGGGACCGGGGAGCTGTTTTTT.

V is TRBV7-9 and J is TRBJ2-5; unclear D gene. CDR3 length: 12 residues. V was shortened by 0 bases and J by 3 bases, with 2 bases between the two germline ends. In germline, CDR1 is SEHNR, CDR2 FQNEAQ (reference sequence). CDR3 sequence reads: CASSLAEETQYF. CDR3 sequence (DNA): TGTGCCAGCAGCTTAGCCGAAGAGACCCAGTACTTC. The whole variable domain, filled in from reference TRBV7-9 and TRBJ2-5, reads DTGVSQNPRHKITKRGQNVTFRCDPISEHNRLYWYRQTLGQGPEFLTYFQNEAQLEKSRLLSDRFSAERPKGSFSTLEIQRTEQGDSAMYLCASSLAEETQYFGPGTRLLVL.

The chain recombines TRBV18 with TRBJ1-5, with 8 bases matching TRBD1. The J segment lost 5 bases and the V segment lost 3 bases, leaving 9 bases of the junction unmatched. Per the germline V gene, CDR1 is KGHSH and CDR2 is LQKENI. The CDR3 has 16 residues. The CDR3 spells CASSPRTGWFDQPQHF. In DNA, the CDR3 is TGTGCCAGCTCACCGCGGACAGGGTGGTTCGATCAGCCCCAGCATTTT.

A few counts support this clone. The chain has TRBV27 and TRBJ2-7; TRBD2 agrees at 7 bases. V dropped 1 base and J dropped 2; count of bases not matched to a gene: 8. This CDR3 spans 16 amino acids. Germline V lookup: CDR1 MNHEY, CDR2 SMNVEV (reference sequence). In DNA, the CDR3 is TGTGCCAGCAGTTTATGGGGGGGACGGAACACCTACGAGCAGTACTTC. This codes for CASSLWGGRNTYEQYF.

This clone was counted once. This chain uses TRBV4-1 with TRBJ2-1; 12 bases are shared with TRBD2. Looked up from germline, CDR1 is MGHRA and CDR2 is YSYEKL. With V trimmed by 0 bases and J by 8 bases, 5 bases remained unmatched. The CDR3 covers 16 residues. In DNA, the CDR3 is TGCGCCAGCAGCCAAGAACGGACTAGCGGGGCTTATGAGCAGTTCTTC. Residues: CASSQERTSGAYEQFF.

The V gene is TRBV24-1, the J gene TRBJ1-1, with 12 bases fitting TRBD1. The trim removed 9 bases at V and 11 bases at J, leaving 18 bases unmatched. The CDR3 has 16 amino acids. CDR1 and CDR2 (germline): KGHDR, SFDVKD. The DNA for the CDR3 is TGTGCCACCTCTAACGCACGGGGACAGGGGGCCACTCCGGCTTTCTTT. It is translated as CATSNARGQGATPAFF.

The chain couples TRBV7-3 to TRBJ2-1, with a possible D match to TRBD2 (6 bases). The V gene lost 1 base and the J gene lost 1 base, with 17 bases spanning the gap. This CDR3 region has 18 residues. Germline CDR1 reads SGHTA; CDR2 reads FQGTGA. The CDR3 reads CASSLIPSGAGSYNEQFF. The CDR3 DNA is TGTGCCAGCAGCTTAATCCCCTCTGGAGCGGGTTCCTACAATGAGCAGTTCTTC. Combining the CDR3 with reference TRBV7-3 and TRBJ2-1 gives the whole variable domain GAGVSQTPSNKVTEKGKYVELRCDPISGHTALYWYRQSLGQGPEFLIYFQGTGAADDSGLPNDRFFAVRPEGSVSTLKIQRTERGDSAVYLCASSLIPSGAGSYNEQFFGPGTRLTVL.

The V call is TRBV6-5, the J call TRBJ1-1; 9 bases line up with TRBD1. V lost 6 bases, J lost 8 bases, and 7 bases stayed unmatched. The CDR3 is 13 residues long. Germline V gene data show CDR1 as MNHEY and CDR2 as SVGAGI. CDR3 in amino acids: CASSRDREGEAFF. The CDR3 bases are TGTGCCAGCAGCCGGGACAGGGAAGGCGAAGCTTTCTTT.

The chain links TRBV7-2 to TRBJ2-3; 12 bases line up with TRBD2. CDR3 length: 14 amino acids. The germline CDR1 and CDR2 sequences are SGHTA and FQGNSA. Losses at the gene ends were 11 bases for V and 0 bases for J; bases not matched to a gene: 3. The CDR3: CAYGTSGSTDTQYF. The CDR3 nucleotides are TGTGCCTACGGGACTAGCGGGAGCACAGATACGCAGTATTTT.

CDR3 nucleotide sequence: TGTGCCAGCAGTTTAAGACTAGCGGGAGGGCCTGGGGAGCAGTTCTTC. Its translation: CASSLRLAGGPGEQFF. The rearrangement links TRBV27 to TRBJ2-1, with 14 bases matching TRBD2. V trimming: 2 bases; J trimming: 10 bases; junction bases outside the gene matches: 7. CDR3 size: 16 residues. The V gene's germline CDR1 is MNHEY and CDR2 SMNVEV (reference sequence).